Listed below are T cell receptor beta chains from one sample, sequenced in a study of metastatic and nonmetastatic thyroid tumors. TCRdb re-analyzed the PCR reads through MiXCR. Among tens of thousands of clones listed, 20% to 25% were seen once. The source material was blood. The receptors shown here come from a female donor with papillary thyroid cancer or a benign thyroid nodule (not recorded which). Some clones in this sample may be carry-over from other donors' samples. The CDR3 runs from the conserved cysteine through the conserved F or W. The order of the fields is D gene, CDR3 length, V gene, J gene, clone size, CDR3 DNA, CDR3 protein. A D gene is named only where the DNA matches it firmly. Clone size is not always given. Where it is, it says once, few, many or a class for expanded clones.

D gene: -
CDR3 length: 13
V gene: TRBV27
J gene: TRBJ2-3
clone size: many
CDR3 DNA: TGTGCCAGCAGTTTTTTGGGCACAGATACGCAGTATTTT
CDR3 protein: CASSFLGTDTQYF

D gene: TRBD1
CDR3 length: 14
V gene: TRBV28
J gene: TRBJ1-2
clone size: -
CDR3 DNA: TGTGCCAGCAGTTTGGGGACAGAGACATATGGCTACACCTTC
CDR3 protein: CASSLGTETYGYTF

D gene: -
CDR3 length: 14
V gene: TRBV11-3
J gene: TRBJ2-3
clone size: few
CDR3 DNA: TGTGCCAGCAGCTCGAGGACATGGTCGGATACGCAGTATTTT
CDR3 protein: CASSSRTWSDTQYF

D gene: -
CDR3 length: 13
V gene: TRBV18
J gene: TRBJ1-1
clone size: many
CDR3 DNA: TGTGCCAGCTCCCTGGGGACGGCCACTGAAGCTTTCTTT
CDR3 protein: CASSLGTATEAFF

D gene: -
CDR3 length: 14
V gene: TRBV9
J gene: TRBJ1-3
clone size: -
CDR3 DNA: TGTGCCAGCAGCGGCCAGAGCTCTGGAAACACCATATATTTT
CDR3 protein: CASSGQSSGNTIYF

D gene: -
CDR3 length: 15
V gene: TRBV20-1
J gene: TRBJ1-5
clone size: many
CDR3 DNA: TGCAGTGCTAGACCGGGACCTTTGTGGAATCAGCCCCAGCATTTT
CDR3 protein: CSARPGPLWNQPQHF

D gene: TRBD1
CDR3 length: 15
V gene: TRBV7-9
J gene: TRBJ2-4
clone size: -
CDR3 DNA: TGTGCCAGCAGCTTGACAGGGGAAGCCAAAAACATTCAGTACTTC
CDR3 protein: CASSLTGEAKNIQYF

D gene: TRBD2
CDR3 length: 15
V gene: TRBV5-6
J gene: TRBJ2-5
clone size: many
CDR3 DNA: TGTGCCAGCAGCCAGTTAGCGGGGGGGCAGGAGACCCAGTACTTC
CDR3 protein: CASSQLAGGQETQYF

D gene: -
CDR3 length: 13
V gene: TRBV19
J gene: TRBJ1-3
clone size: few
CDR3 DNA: TGTGCCAGTAGGATTGCCTCTGGAAACACCATATATTTT
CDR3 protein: CASRIASGNTIYF

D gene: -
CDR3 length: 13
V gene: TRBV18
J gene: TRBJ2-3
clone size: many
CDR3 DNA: TGTGCCAGCTCACCTTCAGATACAGATACGCAGTATTTT
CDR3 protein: CASSPSDTDTQYF

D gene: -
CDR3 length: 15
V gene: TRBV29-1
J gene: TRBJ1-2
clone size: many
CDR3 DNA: TGCAGCGTGGACTCTGGGTACGGGGTCCAGTATGGCTACACCTTC
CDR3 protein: CSVDSGYGVQYGYTF

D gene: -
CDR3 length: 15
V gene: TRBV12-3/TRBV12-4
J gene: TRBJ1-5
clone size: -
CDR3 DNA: TGTGCCAGCTCCTGGCGCGTGGGGATAAATCAGCCCCAGCATTTT
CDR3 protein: CASSWRVGINQPQHF

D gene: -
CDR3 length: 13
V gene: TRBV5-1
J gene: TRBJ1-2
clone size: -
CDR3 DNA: TGCGCCAGCAGCTTGGACGGGAACTATGGCTACACCTTC
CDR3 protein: CASSLDGNYGYTF

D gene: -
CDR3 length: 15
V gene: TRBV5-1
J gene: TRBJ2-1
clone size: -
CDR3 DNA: TGCGCCAGCAGTTTCACAGGTGCCTCCTACAATGAGCAGTTCTTC
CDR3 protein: CASSFTGASYNEQFF

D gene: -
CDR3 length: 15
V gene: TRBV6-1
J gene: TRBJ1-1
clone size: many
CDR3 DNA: TGTGCCAGCAGCCATTACGACGGGCCCAACACTGAAGCTTTCTTT
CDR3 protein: CASSHYDGPNTEAFF

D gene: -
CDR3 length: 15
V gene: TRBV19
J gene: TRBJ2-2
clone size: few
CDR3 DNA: TGTGCCAGTAAGGTGAACAGGGGGGGGACCGGGGAGCTGTTTTTT
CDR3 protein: CASKVNRGGTGELFF

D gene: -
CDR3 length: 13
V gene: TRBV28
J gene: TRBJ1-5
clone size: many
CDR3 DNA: TGTGCCAGCAGTCCACAGGGACCCGGGCCCCAGCATTTT
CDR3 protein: CASSPQGPGPQHF

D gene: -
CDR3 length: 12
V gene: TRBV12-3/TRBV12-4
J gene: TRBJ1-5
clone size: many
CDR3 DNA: TGTGCCAGCAGTTTAGAAGGTCAGCCCCAGCATTTT
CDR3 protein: CASSLEGQPQHF

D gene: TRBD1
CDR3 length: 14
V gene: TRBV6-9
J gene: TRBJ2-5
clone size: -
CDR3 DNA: TGTGCCAGCAGTTACTTAGGACAGGAAGAGACCCAGTACTTC
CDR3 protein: CASSYLGQEETQYF

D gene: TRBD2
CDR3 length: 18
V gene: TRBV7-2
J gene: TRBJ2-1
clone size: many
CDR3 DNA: TGTGCCAGCAGCTTAGGGCTAGCGGGGGGGGTGTCTTACAATGAGCAGTTCTTC
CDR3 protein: CASSLGLAGGVSYNEQFF

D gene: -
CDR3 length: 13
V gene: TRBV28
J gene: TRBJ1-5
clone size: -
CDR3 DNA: -
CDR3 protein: CASILGSNQPQHF

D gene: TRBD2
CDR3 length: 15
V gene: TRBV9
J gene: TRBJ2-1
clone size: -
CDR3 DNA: TGTGCCAGCACCGGACTAGCGGGGGGGCCGGATGAGCAGTTCTTC
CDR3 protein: CASTGLAGGPDEQFF